This is a list of T cell receptor beta chains from one sample in a study of T cell responses to AZD1222 COVID-19 vaccine. The repertoire was sequenced with immunoSEQ multiplex PCR; TCRdb's copy has only in-frame clones and lacks some. The sample gives more than 100,000 clones, about nine tenths of which show up once; 2% to 3% is in the top ten. Sequences were derived from peripheral blood, sampled 28 days after the second AZD1222 dose. These TCRs come from an adult who received the AZD1222 COVID-19 vaccine. Both conserved end residues are part of each CDR3. Each record gives: V gene, J gene, D gene, clone size, CDR3 DNA, CDR3 protein. The D gene is left open where the match is weak. Size is stated for part of the rows, as once, few or many counts, or as a class when the clone is expanded.

TRBV5-1	TRBJ1-5	NA	few	TGCGCCAGCAGCTTGGACGGGGCGGATCAGCCCCAGCATTTT	CASSLDGADQPQHF
TRBV2	TRBJ2-3	NA	NA	TGTGCCAGCGGGCTCTTCGAACTTTTAAGCACAGATACGCAGTATTTT	CASGLFELLSTDTQYF
TRBV30	TRBJ2-1	NA	NA	TGTGCCTGGAGTGATCAGTACAATGAGCAGTTCTTC	CAWSDQYNEQFF
TRBV3-1/TRBV3-2	TRBJ2-7	NA	NA	TGTGCCAGCAGCCAAGATCTCGGGACCCGGGCCTACGAGCAGTACTTC	CASSQDLGTRAYEQYF
TRBV10-3	TRBJ2-7	NA	NA	TGTGCCATCAGTGAGTCGGGCAAGTCCTACGAGCAGTACTTC	CAISESGKSYEQYF
TRBV9	TRBJ1-5	NA	NA	TGTGCCAGCAGCCCCCGGGGCAGCCCTAATCAGCCCCAGCATTTT	CASSPRGSPNQPQHF
TRBV5-1	TRBJ2-2	NA	once	TGCGCCAGCAGCTTGTCCTCGAACACCGGGGAGCTGTTTTTT	CASSLSSNTGELFF
TRBV6-5	TRBJ1-1	NA	once	TGTGCCAGCAGTTACTCGATGGGGAGAGGGACTGAAGCTTTCTTT	CASSYSMGRGTEAFF
TRBV2	TRBJ1-2	NA	NA	TGTGCCAGCAGTATAGGCGGGGACTATGGCTACACCTTC	CASSIGGDYGYTF
TRBV9	TRBJ2-1	NA	once	TGTGCCAGCAGCGTAGCTGGGCTAGGACGTAACAATGAGCAGTTCTTC	CASSVAGLGRNNEQFF
TRBV9	TRBJ2-5	NA	once	TGTGCCAGCAGCTTAAGGACTTCGAGGGAGACCCAGTACTTC	CASSLRTSRETQYF
TRBV28	TRBJ2-3	NA	NA	TGTGCCAGCTTCAGCCCGGGGTCGTGGTCAGATACGCAGTATTTT	CASFSPGSWSDTQYF
TRBV6-5	TRBJ1-2	TRBD1	NA	TGTGCCAGCAGTTCCATCTGGACAGGGAACTATGGCTACACCTTC	CASSSIWTGNYGYTF
TRBV15	TRBJ1-6	NA	once	TGTGCCACCAGCAGGGCACGGGACGGAAATTCACCCCTCCACTTT	CATSRARDGNSPLHF
TRBV19	TRBJ2-1	NA	NA	TGTGCCAGTAGTGTCTTCGGACGGGGGAAACGCAATGAGCAGTTCTTC	CASSVFGRGKRNEQFF
TRBV6-1	TRBJ1-1	NA	NA	TGTGCCAGCAGTGAACTTCCCCCTCTTGAAGCTTTCTTT	CASSELPPLEAFF
TRBV15	TRBJ2-5	TRBD1	NA	TGTGCCACCAGCAAACGGACAGGGGCCCAAGAGACCCAGTACTTC	CATSKRTGAQETQYF
TRBV6-2/TRBV6-3	TRBJ1-6	NA	NA	TGTGCCAGCAGTTACTCGTTCGGCAGGGGAAATAATTCACCCCTCCACTTT	CASSYSFGRGNNSPLHF
TRBV29-1	TRBJ1-2	NA	few	TGCAGCGTTGTCGGCGGCTACTATGGCTACACCTTC	CSVVGGYYGYTF
TRBV4-1	TRBJ2-2	NA	once	TGCGCCAGCAGCCAACGCGGGACTTTCGGTGCCGGGGAGCTGTTTTTT	CASSQRGTFGAGELFF